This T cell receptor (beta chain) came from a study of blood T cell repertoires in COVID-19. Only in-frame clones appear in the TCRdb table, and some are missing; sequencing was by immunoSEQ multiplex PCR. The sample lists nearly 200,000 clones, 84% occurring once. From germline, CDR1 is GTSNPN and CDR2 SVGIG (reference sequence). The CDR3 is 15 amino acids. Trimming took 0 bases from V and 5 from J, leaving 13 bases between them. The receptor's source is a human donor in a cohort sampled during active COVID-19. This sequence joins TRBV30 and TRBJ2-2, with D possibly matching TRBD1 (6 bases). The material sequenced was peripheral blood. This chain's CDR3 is CAWSVHRVGTGELFF. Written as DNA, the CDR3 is TGTGCCTGGAGTGTACACAGGGTCGGGACCGGGGAGCTGTTTTTT.